This is a list of T cell receptor beta chains from one sample in a study of blood T cell repertoires in COVID-19. TCRdb's table, derived via immunoSEQ multiplex PCR, lists solely in-frame clones and lacks some. This sample has about 120,000 clones, with approximately 80% found just once. Specimen: peripheral blood. Receptor source: an older man with active or convalescent COVID-19. CDR3s include the opening cysteine and the closing phenylalanine or tryptophan. Fields, in order: V gene, CDR3 protein.

TRBV6-1	CASSEASPKGTEAFF
TRBV12-3/TRBV12-4	CASSLAAYEQYF
TRBV7-2	CASRDRGNQPQHF
TRBV3-1/TRBV3-2	CASSQTDNNSPLHF
TRBV4-2	CASSPRTRTGPSNEKLFF
TRBV7-9	CASSSTGGGSPLHF
TRBV10-3	CAISLDSSNEKLFF
TRBV5-8	CASSTGLAPSTDTQYF
TRBV21-1	CASNPPPSSPQLDIAYEQYF
TRBV9	CASSVGTSGRAADTQYF
TRBV7-9	CASTLGRQYGYTF
TRBV6-5	CASSSDGSAGELFF
TRBV5-6	CASSFLQGGQETQYF
TRBV5-1	CASSLTSGGETQYF
TRBV10-3	CAISEAPLGREPGDAFF
TRBV7-9	CASSFIQPRKSSPLHF